This T cell receptor (beta chain) emerged from a study of T-cell memory formation after mild COVID-19 (dated by TCRdb to the early 2020s). In the study overall: Most TCR sequence clusters were specific to one of the two donors. T-cell clones expanding and contracting after mild COVID-19 in a couple of donors were tracked by longitudinal TCRalpha and TCRbeta repertoire sequencing. The cohort comprised two young, previously healthy adult volunteers, one female and one male. The investigation overall reported the following: Contracting CD4+ clones appeared mostly in the CM and EM memory subsets, whereas CD8+ clones were enriched in EMRA. The study included only two mild cases, and larger cohorts that include severe cases with pre-infection samples were judged to be necessary. Some responding clones were detected in pre-infection memory, suggesting pre-existing cross-reactive memory T cells joined the SARS-CoV-2 response. The second-wave clones that peaked on day 37 were not confirmed to be SARS-CoV-2 specific. Clones that contracted from day 15 to 85 showed balanced CD4/CD8 phenotypes, whereas a second wave of clones that expanded from day 15 to 37 leaned towards CD4+.

Ficoll-Paque density gradient centrifugation was used to isolate PBMCs. From the cysteine up to the phenylalanine, the CDR3 has a length of 12 residues. The kept DNA is CDR3 alone, 36 bases in frame from the first base. The germline V gene sets CDR1 to SGHDT and CDR2 to YYEEEE. Germline trimming amounts to 1 base on V and 8 bases on J, with 3 as the count of junction bases outside the gene matches. Worth noting for this clonotype: Its recognized antigen is unknown. Base qualities are not recorded, but no much larger clone differs from it by a single base.

Reads for this sample came from an Illumina NovaSeq 6000. cDNA libraries for TCRalpha and TCRbeta were prepared by 5'RACE using constant-segment primers, with sample barcodes and unique molecular identifiers added. RNA was extracted from every sample with Trizol reagent. The libraries were amplified in two PCR steps, and the second step added a second sample barcode and Illumina TruSeq adapters. Sequencing of the libraries was done on an Illumina NovaSeq, producing 2 x 150 bp paired-end reads. The paper's data handling went like this. The reads were demultiplexed and collapsed into UMI-guided consensus sequences using migec v1.2.7. Using mixcr v2.1.11, UMI consensuses were aligned to TRA and TRB V and J templates and then assembled into clonotypes. A clonotype was counted as expanded or contracted only if both edgeR and NoisET called the change significant, with noise models trained on biological replicates. For edgeR calls, the thresholds were a false discovery rate-adjusted p below 0.01 and a log2 fold-change of 1. As an exploratory analysis of dynamics, max-normalized trajectories of the 1000 most abundant clonotypes were examined by PCA with hierarchical clustering. Separately sequenced CD4+ and CD8+ repertoires were used to assign a CD4 or CD8 phenotype to each responding clone. Through fastp at Q25 and MiXCR, TCRdb rebuilt clones from the public reads, retaining in-frame beta chains. A single entry per CDR3 protein holds the most common genes and DNA from its merged rows. None of the V and J calls come from the authors' own analysis; TCRdb made them. Present in this sample are approximately 180,000 distinct CDR3 sequences, roughly 16% of which were seen just once. Roughly 2.1% of the sample is taken by the ten largest.

The sample taken for sequencing was PBMCs or a T cell subset sorted from them (not recorded which). The sequence was collected from an adult woman who had mild COVID-19 (a few samples of this study predate the infection). The sample titles of this study are shuffled in the database, so cell type and time point are left out; the donor was told from shared clones. Rearrangement joined TRBV5-6 to TRBJ2-7; TRBD1 fits 7 bases in the junction. The DNA sequence is as follows: TGTGCCAGCAGCTTGAACAGGGGTAAGCAGTACTTC. It translates as CASSLNRGKQYF.